The 5 T cell receptor beta chains given below trace back to one sample, sequenced in a study of cytomegalovirus exposure and HLA in healthy donors. The PCR employed 60 Vbeta primers together with 13 Jbeta primers. Measured with immunoSEQ multiplex PCR; TCRdb has only the in-frame clones, and not every one. This listing includes roughly 36,000 clones. The sequencing input was PBMCs. Source of these receptors: a woman younger than 45 in good health and CMV-seropositive.

The genes are TRBV29-1 and TRBJ2-2; D remains ambiguous. The CDR3 covers 12 residues. Per germline, CDR1 SQVTM and CDR2 ANQGSEA. Trimming cost V 5 bases and J 1 base, with 5 bases left between them. The CDR3 sequence is CSVPKNTGELFF. In DNA, the CDR3 is TGCAGCGTTCCCAAGAACACCGGGGAGCTGTTTTTT.

The V and J genes are TRBV28 and TRBJ2-2; 12 nucleotides match TRBD1. The CDR3 runs 17 residues. CDR1 is MDHEN and CDR2 is SYDVKM in the germline V gene. With V trimmed by 3 bases and J by 3 bases, 5 bases remained unmatched. CDR3: CASSFRDRGRYTGELFF. The DNA of the CDR3 is TGTGCCAGCAGTTTCCGGGACAGGGGGCGATACACCGGGGAGCTGTTTTTT.

The chain recombines TRBV7-9 with TRBJ2-7; 7 bases match TRBD1. CDR1 SEHNR and CDR2 FQNEAQ come from the germline V gene (reference sequence). The CDR3 extends over 17 amino acids. V lost 5 bases to trimming and J lost 2 bases; unmatched junction nucleotides: 15. The CDR3: CASSQRGTADHPYEQYF. The DNA of the CDR3 is TGTGCCAGCAGCCAACGAGGGACAGCGGACCACCCCTACGAGCAGTACTTC.

V usage is TRBV5-1 and J usage is TRBJ1-2; unclear D gene. Germline V CDR1 and CDR2: SGHRS, YFSETQ. The length of the CDR3 is 13 residues. Trimming removed 6 bases at V and 2 bases at J, with 11 bases between. CDR3 in amino acids: CASTQDGNYGYTF. The DNA of the CDR3 is TGCGCCAGCACCCAAGACGGGAACTATGGCTACACCTTC.

The V and J genes are TRBV4-1 and TRBJ2-7; D is perhaps TRBD2 (6 bases). Germline values: CDR1 MGHRA, CDR2 YSYEKL. V was trimmed by 1 base and J by 6 bases, leaving 16 bases between them. The CDR3 is 15 residues long. The CDR3: CASSQAPGLLGEQYF. CDR3 bases: TGCGCCAGCAGCCAAGCCCCGGGACTCCTGGGCGAGCAGTACTTC.